The clone carrying this TCR beta chain was observed at least ten times. Its antigen remains unknown. The record originates from a study of T-cell memory formation after mild COVID-19. Overall study findings and caveats: Clones that contracted from day 15 to 85 were balanced CD4/CD8, while later expanders leaned CD4+.

Via MiXCR, TCRdb re-called the 5' RACE reads, giving one row per CDR3 protein. The top ten clones hold approximately 20% of a sample with 240,000 or so distinct CDR3 sequences, 8% to 9.5% of them seen once. Germline assignment: CDR1 LGHNA and CDR2 YNFKEQ. V trimming: 0 bases; J trimming: 2 bases; junction bases outside the gene matches: 4. This CDR3 comprises 16 residues. V gene TRBV4-2 combines with J gene TRBJ2-3; 8 bases are a match to TRBD2. Sequenced sample: PBMCs or a T cell subset sorted from them (not recorded which). This clonotype was sampled from a man aged 18 to 30 who had mild COVID-19 (a few samples of this study predate the infection). Cell type and time point are not known. CDR3 sequence reads: CASSQEPAGATDTQYF. Written as DNA, the CDR3 is TGTGCCAGCAGCCAAGAACCAGCGGGGGCCACAGATACGCAGTATTTT.